This T cell receptor beta chain was sequenced during a study of blood T cell repertoires in COVID-19. Across the whole study: Spain, Italy and the United States supplied samples that represented acute and convalescent COVID-19. T cells, B-cell-depleted T cells, or PBMCs supplied cDNA or gDNA.

Trimming at V came to 4 bases and at J to 1 base, leaving 6 bases not matched to a gene. Germline V gene lookup returns CDR1 SGHTA and CDR2 FQGTGA. The CDR3 is made up of 17 amino acids. Per the original data handling: Quantification of nucleated cells was approximated via reference gene primer amplification. The protocol was immunoSEQ multiplex PCR, while the TCRdb copy is restricted to in-frame clones and leaves out a portion. D and trimming come from the DNA, and the V and J calls and clone size come from that table. The data show around 250,000 clones, with approximately 80% seen just once and under 2% held by the top ten.

The sample taken for sequencing was peripheral blood. This chain uses TRBV7-3 with TRBJ2-1, with 11 bases identical to TRBD2. This receptor was identified in a woman older than 75 with acute or convalescent COVID-19. CDR3 sequence: CASSSSSGGTSYNEQFF. The DNA of the CDR3 is TGTGCCAGCAGCTCCTCTAGCGGGGGGACGTCCTACAATGAGCAGTTCTTC.